Following are 15 T cell receptor beta chains from one sample sequenced in a study of regulatory T cells in long-lasting Graves disease. With iRepertoire HTBI primers and Arm-PCR of CDR3 regions, TCR beta libraries were built. MiXCR, applied by TCRdb to the multiplex PCR reads, yields one record per CDR3 protein. The sample consists of 550,000 to 700,000 distinct CDR3 sequences, roughly a sixth of them appearing once. Time point specified: newly diagnosed GD, antithyroid drugs for less than 3 months. Preparation of the TCR library used RNA extracted from PBMCs. The sample also formed part of further work on T cells in Graves' hyperthyroidism and ophthalmopathy.

The sequencing used peripheral blood mononuclear cells (PBMCs), collected at new diagnosis, from a patient treated with antithyroid drugs. All receptors derive from a man aged 18 to 35 with Graves disease.

This clonotype was detected only a few times. The chain couples TRBV11-3 to TRBJ2-2, with TRBD2 matching 9 bases. Germline trimming cut 6 bases from V and 4 bases from J; bases unmatched to any gene: 12. The CDR3 sequence is 17 residues long. CDR1 and CDR2 (germline): SGHNT, YENEEA. The CDR3 spells CASSKTSGPGSTGELFF. The CDR3 bases are TGTGCCAGCAGTAAAACTAGCGGGCCCGGGAGCACCGGGGAGCTGTTTTTT.

This clonotype showed up many times. For the CDR3, the DNA is TGTGCCATCAGTGAGCCCGGTGGTAGCGGGACTATCCGGGGCTCCTACAATGAGCAGTTCTTC. Protein: CAISEPGGSGTIRGSYNEQFF. The chain joins TRBV10-3 to TRBJ2-1; TRBD2 matches at 8 bases. V was clipped by 2 bases and J by 0 bases; unmatched bases: 18. Per germline, CDR1 ENHRY and CDR2 SYGVKD. This CDR3 is built from 21 residues.

This clonotype was seen a few times. The genes are TRBV10-3 and TRBJ1-4; no clear D gene. This CDR3 is built from 14 residues. Germline V gene lookup returns CDR1 ENHRY and CDR2 SYGVKD. The V end lost 6 bases, the J end lost 3 bases, and 11 bases lay between the germline ends. The CDR3 reads CAISLDGSNEKLFF. CDR3 DNA: TGTGCCATCAGCCTGGACGGTTCTAATGAAAAACTGTTTTTT.

This clonotype was seen repeatedly, ten times or more. The CDR3 DNA is TGCGCCAGCAGCGACGGACAGGGCACAGATACGCAGTATTTT. This gives the protein CASSDGQGTDTQYF. The chain carries TRBV5-1 and TRBJ2-3; 7 nucleotides agree with TRBD1. The CDR3 is 14 amino acids. V gave up 4 bases and J gave up 1 base; unmatched junction bases: 3. CDR1 SGHRS and CDR2 YFSETQ come from the germline V gene. The variable domain in full, completed from reference TRBV5-1 and TRBJ2-3, reads KAGVTQTPRYLIKTRGQQVTLSCSPISGHRSVSWYQQTPGQGLQFLFEYFSETQRNKGNFPGRFSGRQFSNSRSEMNVSTLELGDSALYLCASSDGQGTDTQYFGPGTRLTVL.

Many counts were recorded for this clonotype. CDR3 sequence: CASSEALAGALVETQYF. The CDR3, as DNA: TGTGCCAGCAGTGAAGCTCTGGCGGGGGCGCTGGTAGAGACCCAGTACTTC. The chain recombines TRBV2 with TRBJ2-5; D possibly corresponds to TRBD2 (7 bases). CDR1 SNHLY and CDR2 FYNNEI come from the germline V gene. Between the trimmed V and J ends, which lost 0 bases and 4 bases, there was a span of 18 bases. The CDR3 is 17 amino acids.

This clonotype was seen only once. This chain links TRBV15 with TRBJ2-4; 8 nucleotides align to TRBD2. Germline assignment: CDR1 LNHNV and CDR2 YYDKDF (reference sequence). J gave up 7 bases and V 4 bases, and 12 bases lay outside the gene matches. The CDR3 contains 16 residues. CDR3 DNA sequence: TGTGCCACCAGCACCTCCCCGGGGGGGGGCCGGAACATTCAGTACTTC. Translated, it gives CATSTSPGGGRNIQYF.

This clonotype has more than one count but fewer than ten. This chain joins TRBV20-1 and TRBJ2-1; D uncertain. Per the germline V gene, CDR1 is DFQATT and CDR2 is SNEGSKA (reference sequence). The CDR3 sequence is 10 residues long. Trimming shortened V by 6 bases and J by 4 bases, and 4 bases separated the two germline ends. The CDR3: CSAAYNEQFF. CDR3 DNA sequence: TGCAGTGCCGCATACAATGAGCAGTTCTTC.

The chain is built from TRBV19 and TRBJ2-4; perhaps D is TRBD1 or TRBD2 (5 bases each). The length of the CDR3 is 11 residues. Trimming cost V 5 bases and J 11 bases, with 10 bases left between them. Germline V gene lookup returns CDR1 LNHDA and CDR2 SQIVND (reference sequence). The CDR3 is CASSRGAFQYF. CDR3 bases: TGTGCCAGTAGTCGGGGCGCTTTTCAGTACTTC. Based on the CDR3 plus reference TRBV19 and TRBJ2-4, the full variable domain is DGGITQSPKYLFRKEGQNVTLSCEQNLNHDAMYWYRQDPGQGLRLIYYSQIVNDFQKGDIAEGYSVSREKKESFPLTVTSAQKNPTAFYLCASSRGAFQYFGAGTRLSVL.

V gene TRBV6-1 combines with J gene TRBJ2-7; perhaps TRBD1 as D (5 bases). CDR3 length: 14 residues. Germline V CDR1 and CDR2: MNHNS, SASEGT. V gave up 8 bases and J gave up 2 bases, with 16 bases separating them. CDR3 sequence (DNA): TGTGCCAGCGCCCAGGGCCGGCCCCCCTACGAGCAGTACTTC. Translating gives CASAQGRPPYEQYF.

The rearrangement uses TRBV11-2 and TRBJ2-1, with D hard to call. With 1 base removed from V and 9 bases from J, the gap between germline ends came to 10 bases. Germline V gives CDR1 SGHAT, CDR2 FQNNGV. The CDR3 length is 13 residues. This CDR3 is CASSLAPAVEQFF. DNA for the CDR3: TGTGCCAGCAGCTTAGCCCCTGCGGTTGAGCAGTTCTTC.

V and J are TRBV29-1 and TRBJ2-7, with D unresolved. This CDR3 region has 11 residues. Germline V lookup: CDR1 SQVTM, CDR2 ANQGSEA. V was shortened by 0 bases and J by 4 bases, with 4 bases between the two germline ends. The CDR3 nucleotides are TGCAGCGTTGAAGACAGGTACGAGCAGTACTTC. Residues: CSVEDRYEQYF.

The sample holds many counts of this clonotype. The chain links TRBV3-1 to TRBJ2-7; D is undetermined. Trimming took 4 bases from V and 6 from J, leaving 19 bases between them. This CDR3 spans 15 amino acids. Germline V gene data show CDR1 as LGHDT and CDR2 as YNNKEL (reference sequence). The CDR3 DNA follows: TGTGCCAGCAGCCCCCCCACCTACAGACTGGGCGAGCAGTACTTC. As protein: CASSPPTYRLGEQYF.

This clonotype was seen ten or more times. The chain employs TRBV12-3 or TRBV12-4 and TRBJ2-2; 12 nucleotides align to TRBD2. V dropped 8 bases and J dropped 8; count of bases not matched to a gene: 12. The CDR3 length is 16 residues. CDR3 residues: CASAQGLAGRRGELFF. Here the CDR3 DNA reads TGTGCCAGCGCCCAGGGACTAGCGGGTCGCAGGGGGGAGCTGTTTTTT.

This clonotype showed up just a few times. The chain has TRBV15 and TRBJ2-5; 8 positions agree with TRBD1. The CDR3 spans 17 residues. V lost 1 base, J lost 1 base, and 8 bases stayed unmatched. CDR1 is LNHNV, CDR2 YYDKDF, per germline (reference sequence). The CDR3 spells CATSRVGWDRLQETQYF. CDR3 coding DNA: TGTGCCACCAGCAGAGTGGGCTGGGACAGGCTCCAAGAGACCCAGTACTTC.

This clonotype was seen ten or more times. This chain uses TRBV12-3 or TRBV12-4 with TRBJ2-5, with 7 positions matching TRBD2. The length of the CDR3 is 17 residues. With 6 bases clipped from V and 5 bases from J, the junction kept 18 bases outside the gene matches. The CDR3 here is CASSRGRAGLGSETQYF. The CDR3 DNA sequence: TGTGCCAGCAGCCGAGGGAGGGCCGGGCTTGGGAGTGAGACCCAGTACTTC.